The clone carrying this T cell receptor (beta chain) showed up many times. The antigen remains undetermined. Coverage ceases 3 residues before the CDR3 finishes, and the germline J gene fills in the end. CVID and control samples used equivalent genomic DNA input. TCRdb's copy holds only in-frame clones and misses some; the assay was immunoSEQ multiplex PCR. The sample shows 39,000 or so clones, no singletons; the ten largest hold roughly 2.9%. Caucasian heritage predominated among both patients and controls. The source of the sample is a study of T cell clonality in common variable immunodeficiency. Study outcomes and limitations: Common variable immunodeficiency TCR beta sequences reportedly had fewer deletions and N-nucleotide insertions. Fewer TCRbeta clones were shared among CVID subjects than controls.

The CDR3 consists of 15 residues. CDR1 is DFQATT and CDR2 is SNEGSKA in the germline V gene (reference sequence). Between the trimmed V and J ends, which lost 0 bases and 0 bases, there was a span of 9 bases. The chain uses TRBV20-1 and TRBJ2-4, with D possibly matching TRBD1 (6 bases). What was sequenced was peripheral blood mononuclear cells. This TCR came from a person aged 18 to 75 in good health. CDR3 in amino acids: CSARDNREAKNIQYF. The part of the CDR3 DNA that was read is TGCAGTGCTAGAGATAACAGGGAAGCCAAAAACATT.